This T cell receptor (beta chain) was sequenced in a study of control samples from healthy donors and cancer patients. The data were produced by immunoSEQ multiplex PCR, yet TCRdb's version contains in-frame clones alone and is incomplete. The sample consists of tens of thousands of clones, approximately 87% of them appearing once. Germline values: CDR1 LNHDA, CDR2 SQIVND (reference sequence). With 6 bases clipped from V and 8 bases from J, the junction kept 8 bases outside the gene matches. The CDR3 runs 14 residues. The sequence was obtained from a woman aged 60-75 years with lung cancer. The chain combines TRBV19 with TRBJ2-1; 9 nucleotides align to TRBD1. The source material was PBMCs. The CDR3 is CASSETGGWHEQFF. DNA of the CDR3: TGTGCCAGTAGCGAGACAGGGGGTTGGCATGAGCAGTTCTTC.